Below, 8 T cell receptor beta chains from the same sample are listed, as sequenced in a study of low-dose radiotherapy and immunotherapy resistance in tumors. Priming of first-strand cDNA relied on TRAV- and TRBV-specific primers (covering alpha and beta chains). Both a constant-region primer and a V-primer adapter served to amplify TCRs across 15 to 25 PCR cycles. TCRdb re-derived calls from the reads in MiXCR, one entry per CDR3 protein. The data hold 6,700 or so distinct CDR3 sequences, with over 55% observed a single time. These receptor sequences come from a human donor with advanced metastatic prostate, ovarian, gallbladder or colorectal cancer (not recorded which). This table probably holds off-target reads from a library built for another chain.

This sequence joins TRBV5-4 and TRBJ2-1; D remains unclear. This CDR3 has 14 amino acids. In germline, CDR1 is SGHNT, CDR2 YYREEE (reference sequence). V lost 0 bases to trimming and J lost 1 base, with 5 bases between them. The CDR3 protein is CASSLGQSYNEQFF. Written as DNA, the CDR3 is TGTGCCAGCAGCTTGGGGCAGTCCTACAATGAGCAGTTCTTC.

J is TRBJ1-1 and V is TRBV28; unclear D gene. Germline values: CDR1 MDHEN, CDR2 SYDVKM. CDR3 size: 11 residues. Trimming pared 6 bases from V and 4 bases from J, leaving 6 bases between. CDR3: CASSPSTEAFF. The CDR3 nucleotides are TGTGCCAGCAGCCCGAGCACTGAAGCTTTCTTT.

The CDR3 here is CASSLEGGRRKETQYF. The CDR3 nucleotides read TGTGCCAGCAGCTTGGAAGGGGGGCGAAGGAAAGAGACCCAGTACTTC. The chain joins TRBV5-4 to TRBJ2-5; D is perhaps TRBD1 or TRBD2 (6 bases each). V was clipped by 0 bases and J by 3 bases, with 15 bases between them. The CDR3 extends over 16 amino acids. Germline CDR1 is SGHNT and CDR2 is YYREEE (reference sequence).

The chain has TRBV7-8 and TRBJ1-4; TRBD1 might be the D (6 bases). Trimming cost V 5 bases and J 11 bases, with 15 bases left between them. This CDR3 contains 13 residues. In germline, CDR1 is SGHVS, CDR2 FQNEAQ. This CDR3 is CASSTDSNGKLFF. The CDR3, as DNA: TGTGCCAGCAGCACGGACAGCAACGGGAAACTGTTTTTT.

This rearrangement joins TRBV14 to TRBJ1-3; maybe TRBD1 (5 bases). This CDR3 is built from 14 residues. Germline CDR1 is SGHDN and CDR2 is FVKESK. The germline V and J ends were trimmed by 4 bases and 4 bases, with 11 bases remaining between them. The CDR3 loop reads CASSPGTGGNTIYF. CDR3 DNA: TGTGCCAGCAGCCCAGGGACGGGAGGAAACACCATATATTTT.

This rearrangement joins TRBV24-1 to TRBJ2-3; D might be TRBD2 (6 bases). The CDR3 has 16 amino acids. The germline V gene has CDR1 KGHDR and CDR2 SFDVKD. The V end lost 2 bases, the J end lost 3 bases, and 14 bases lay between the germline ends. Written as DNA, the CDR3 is TGTGCCACCAGTGATTCCGGGACTCAAAAAACAGATACGCAGTATTTT. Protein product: CATSDSGTQKTDTQYF.

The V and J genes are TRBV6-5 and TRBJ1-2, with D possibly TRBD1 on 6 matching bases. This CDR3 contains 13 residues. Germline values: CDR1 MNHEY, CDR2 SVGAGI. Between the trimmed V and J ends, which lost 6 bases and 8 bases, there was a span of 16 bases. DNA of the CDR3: TGTGCCAGCAGGAACTACAGGGAAGGGGGCTACACCTTC. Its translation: CASRNYREGGYTF.

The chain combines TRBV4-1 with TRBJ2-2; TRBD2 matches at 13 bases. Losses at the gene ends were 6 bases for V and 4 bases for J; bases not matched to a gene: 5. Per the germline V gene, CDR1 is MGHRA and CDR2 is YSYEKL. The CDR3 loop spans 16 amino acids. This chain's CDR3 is CASRELAGGITGELFF. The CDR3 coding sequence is TGCGCCAGCAGGGAACTAGCGGGGGGGATCACCGGGGAGCTGTTTTTT.